What follows describes a single T cell receptor (beta chain). Using a J-beta primer mix together with a sample-barcoded 5' primer, a second PCR was run for roughly 7 to 11 cycles. TCRdb re-called the 5' RACE reads with MiXCR, one entry per CDR3 protein. The sample has roughly 1.5 million distinct CDR3 sequences, 42% seen once. The data derive from a study of blood T cells in healthy people across ages. Per the germline V gene, CDR1 is LGHNA and CDR2 is YSLEER. The ends lost 0 bases at V and 7 bases at J; junction bases unmatched: 8. The CDR3 sequence is 16 residues long. This clonotype was obtained from a woman younger than 30 in good health. The sequencing input was blood. The chain employs TRBV4-3 and TRBJ2-2; 7 positions match TRBD1. CDR3 sequence: CASSQDEDRAYGELFF. CDR3 DNA sequence: TGCGCCAGCAGCCAAGACGAAGACAGGGCATACGGGGAGCTGTTTTTT.